Ten or more counts support the clone carrying this TCR beta chain. Its target is not known. TCRdb reprocessed the RT-PCR reads via MiXCR and lists one record per CDR3 protein. Of over 750,000 distinct CDR3 sequences listed, 21% are singletons. This sample is drawn from a study of response to subunit inactivated influenza vaccine. Germline V CDR1 and CDR2: SQVTM, ANQGSEA. Trimming left V 6 bases short and J 10 bases short, with 17 bases between. This CDR3 has 12 amino acids. Findings of the study overall: The authors suggested that few new T cells are recruited per seasonal influenza vaccination.

V and J are TRBV29-1 and TRBJ2-3, with a tentative D call TRBD1 (6 bases). This material consisted of PBMCs from blood, taken around 5 days after vaccination. The receptor was isolated from a man aged 50 to 59 who received an inactivated influenza vaccine. The CDR3 DNA reads TGCAGCGTGGAGCGAGGGCAGGGGCCGCAGTATTTT. Protein: CSVERGQGPQYF.